The 16 T cell receptor beta chains listed next were all sequenced from one sample in a study of identical twins. TCRdb reprocessed the 5' RACE reads with MiXCR, giving one entry per CDR3 protein. The sample lists 300,000 or so distinct CDR3 sequences, more than 8% seen once, with roughly 7% in the top ten. These data were also reused for a study on yellow fever vaccine responses in identical twins.

The sample taken for sequencing was CD8+ T cells sorted from blood. The source is a woman younger than 30 in good health.

The rearrangement joins TRBV9 to TRBJ1-5; 11 positions agree with TRBD1. The CDR3 sequence is 14 residues long. The J segment lost 6 bases and the V segment lost 3 bases, leaving 2 bases of the junction unmatched. In germline, CDR1 is SGDLS, CDR2 YYNGEE. This chain's CDR3 is CASSAGTGGQPQHF. CDR3 nucleotide sequence: TGTGCCAGCAGCGCCGGGACAGGGGGTCAGCCCCAGCATTTT. The complete variable domain, with remaining parts taken from reference TRBV9 and TRBJ1-5, reads DSGVTQTPKHLITATGQRVTLRCSPRSGDLSVYWYQQSLDQGLQFLIQYYNGEERAKGNILERFSAQQFPDLHSELNLSSLELGDSALYFCASSAGTGGQPQHFGDGTRLSIL.

The chain uses TRBV20-1 and TRBJ2-3; D unclear. The CDR3 has 13 residues. Trimming shortened V by 6 bases and J by 2 bases, and 12 bases separated the two germline ends. Per germline, CDR1 DFQATT and CDR2 SNEGSKA (reference sequence). CDR3 in amino acids: CSATKRNTDTQYF. CDR3 DNA: TGCAGTGCCACGAAGAGAAACACAGATACGCAGTATTTT.

This clonotype occurred a few times. The rearrangement joins TRBV29-1 to TRBJ2-1, with 11 nucleotides matching TRBD2. CDR3 length: 13 residues. V trimming: 3 bases; J trimming: 6 bases; junction bases outside the gene matches: 1. Germline assignment: CDR1 SQVTM and CDR2 ANQGSEA. This CDR3 reads CSVDSGGGNEQFF. CDR3 DNA sequence: TGCAGCGTTGATAGCGGGGGGGGCAATGAGCAGTTCTTC.

The V and J genes are TRBV3-1 and TRBJ2-7; D may be TRBD1 (6 bases). Germline V gives CDR1 LGHDT, CDR2 YNNKEL (reference sequence). Trimming removed 3 bases at V and 5 bases at J, with 20 bases between. CDR3 length equals 16 residues. This CDR3 is CASSHLARQVGDEQYF. In nucleotides, the CDR3 is TGTGCCAGCAGCCATCTTGCGAGACAGGTAGGGGACGAGCAGTACTTC.

The V call is TRBV29-1, the J call TRBJ1-2; TRBD1 matches 7 bases. V shed 7 bases, J shed 8 bases, and the junction held 13 bases outside the gene matches. CDR1 is SQVTM, CDR2 ANQGSEA, per germline. The CDR3 runs to 13 residues. CDR3 residues: CSARGGFREGYTF. The CDR3 nucleotides read TGCAGCGCCAGGGGGGGCTTCCGGGAAGGCTACACCTTC.

A few counts support this clonotype. The gene calls are TRBV6-2 or TRBV6-3 and TRBJ2-2; 11 bases map to TRBD2. J lost 5 bases, V lost 5 bases, and 7 bases had no gene match. CDR3 length: 16 residues. Per the germline V gene, CDR1 is MNHEY and CDR2 is SVGEGT. For the CDR3, the DNA is TGTGCCAGCAGTGTGACTAGCGGGGAGTTTACCGGGGAGCTGTTTTTT. This sequence encodes CASSVTSGEFTGELFF.

This clonotype was counted ten times or more. This chain's CDR3 is CASSQDGEFSGANVLTF. As DNA, the CDR3 is TGTGCCAGCAGCCAAGATGGGGAGTTCTCTGGGGCCAACGTCCTGACTTTC. This sequence joins TRBV4-2 and TRBJ2-6; possibly TRBD2 for D (5 bases). Germline CDR1 and CDR2: LGHNA and YNFKEQ. The CDR3 has 17 amino acids. Trimming removed 0 bases from V and 0 bases from J, with 9 bases in between.

Note on this clonotype: The junction shows a germline mismatch at one end, possibly a read error. The rearrangement joins TRBV28 to TRBJ2-7; TRBD2 matches 9 bases. Germline lookup yields CDR1 MDHEN and CDR2 SYDVKM. There are 15 residues in the CDR3. The chain's CDR3 is CASSLVAGGAYEQYF. CDR3 sequence (DNA): TGTGCCAGCAGTTTAGTCGCGGGAGGGGCCTATGAGCAGTACTTC. Using reference TRBV28 and TRBJ2-7 for the parts outside the CDR3, the full variable domain is DVKVTQSSRYLVKRTGEKVFLECVQDMDHENMFWYRQDPGLGLRLIYFSYDVKMKEKGDIPEGYSVSREKKERFSLILESASTNQTSMYLCASSLVAGGAYEQYFGPGTRLTVT.

This chain joins TRBV5-1 and TRBJ2-4; 8 nucleotides align to TRBD2. Germline CDR1 and CDR2: SGHRS and YFSETQ. CDR3 length: 17 residues. J lost 3 bases, V lost 3 bases, and 11 bases had no gene match. The CDR3: CASSYRSGAPSKNIQYF. The CDR3 nucleotides are TGCGCCAGCAGCTATCGTAGCGGGGCTCCAAGCAAAAACATTCAGTACTTC. The full variable domain, its missing parts supplied by reference TRBV5-1 and TRBJ2-4, is KAGVTQTPRYLIKTRGQQVTLSCSPISGHRSVSWYQQTPGQGLQFLFEYFSETQRNKGNFPGRFSGRQFSNSRSEMNVSTLELGDSALYLCASSYRSGAPSKNIQYFGAGTRLSVL.

CDR3 protein: CASSYWNQRAQDETQYF. In DNA form, the CDR3 reads TGTGCCAGCAGTTACTGGAACCAGCGGGCACAAGATGAGACCCAGTACTTC. The chain joins TRBV6-2 or TRBV6-3 to TRBJ2-5; weak D call: TRBD2 (6 bases). Per germline, CDR1 MNHEY and CDR2 SVGEGT. The CDR3 runs to 17 residues. The ends were cut back, 1 base at V and 5 bases at J, with 20 bases in the middle.

About this clonotype itself: Mismatch with germline at one junction end may stem from a read error. The chain recombines TRBV10-3 with TRBJ2-7; perhaps TRBD2 as D (7 bases). Germline V gene lookup returns CDR1 ENHRY and CDR2 SYGVKD. This CDR3 is 14 amino acids long. CDR3 protein: CAISESRGPYEKYF. The CDR3 DNA follows: TGTGCCATCAGTGAGTCGCGGGGGCCCTACGAGAAGTACTTC.

V gene TRBV29-1 combines with J gene TRBJ1-2; D not resolved. There are 13 residues in the CDR3. V shed 6 bases and J shed 7 bases, with 18 bases lying between them. CDR1 and CDR2 from the germline V gene are SQVTM and ANQGSEA. The CDR3 region has the DNA TGCAGCGTCGACCTCAGAGGGCAACCTGGCTACACCTTC. The encoded protein is CSVDLRGQPGYTF.

On this clonotype itself: A much bigger clone sits one base away, suggesting this may be a read error. The chain carries TRBV28 and TRBJ2-3, with TRBD1 identical over 7 bases. V shed 3 bases and J 0 bases; nucleotides not matched to a gene: 6. The germline CDR1 and CDR2 sequences are MDHEN and SYDVKM. CDR3 length: 16 residues. The CDR3 region is CASSFRDSTSTDTQYF. The CDR3 bases are TGTGCCAGCAGTTTTCGGGACAGTACTAGCACAGATACGCAGTATTTT.

At least ten counts were recorded for this clonotype. In DNA, the CDR3 is TGTGCCAGCAGCACCAGACAGGGCTACGAGCAGTACTTC. It specifies CASSTRQGYEQYF. V usage is TRBV21-1 and J usage is TRBJ2-7; TRBD1, the table's D call, lacks a check against the DNA. TRBV21-1 is a recognized pseudogene. This CDR3 is built from 13 residues.

This sequence joins TRBV6-5 and TRBJ2-5, with a tentative D call TRBD1 (6 bases). The V end was cut by 1 base, the J end by 2 bases, with 11 bases between. Germline values: CDR1 MNHEY, CDR2 SVGAGI. The CDR3 totals 15 residues. The CDR3 protein is CASSYYQGRQETQYF. Here the CDR3 DNA reads TGTGCCAGCAGTTACTATCAGGGGCGGCAAGAGACCCAGTACTTC.

The chain joins TRBV15 to TRBJ1-1, with D hard to call. Germline V lookup: CDR1 LNHNV, CDR2 YYDKDF (reference sequence). The CDR3 extends over 14 amino acids. Trimming shortened V by 7 bases and J by 3 bases, and 15 bases separated the two germline ends. The CDR3 coding sequence is TGTGCCACCACCTTGGAGATCAAGGACACTGAAGCTTTCTTT. Translation gives CATTLEIKDTEAFF.